This T cell receptor (beta chain) was recorded in a study of blood T cell repertoires in COVID-19 (dated by TCRdb to 2020 to 2021). Study-level background: Samples covering the acute and convalescent phases of COVID-19 were provided by collaborators in the United States, Italy and Spain. The sample metadata nearly always contained a de-identified subject ID, COVID-19 status, age in years and sex. The dataset comprised deeply sampled blood TCRbeta repertoires from subjects exposed to, actively infected with, or recovered from COVID-19. Samples came from the ongoing ImmuneRACE study (first 160 participants) plus 1,254 subjects from 6 global collaborators. The material from the prospective study consisted of cDNA or gDNA derived from T cells, B-cell-depleted T cells, or PBMCs. A freely available public database, intended as a resource for researchers studying the immune response to SARS-CoV-2, is where the repertoires were released. Where available, HLA class I and class II types were taken from metadata supplied by the sample provider and were not determined by assay-based typing.

Points on this clone: The target of this receptor is not known. Base qualities are not provided; no much larger clone lies one nucleotide away.

The CDR1 and CDR2 encoded by the germline V gene are SGDLS and YYNGEE. The CDR3 runs 13 amino acids, cysteine and phenylalanine included. Of all the DNA, just the CDR3 is kept, 39 bases in frame from base 1. Trimming removed 3 bases from V and 4 bases from J, leaving 10 bases between the germline ends. Collaborating institutions collected whole blood in K2EDTA tubes following their own protocols. For TCRbeta analysis, collaborators shipped samples as frozen whole blood, isolated PBMCs, or DNA extracted from either of those sample types. The immunoSEQ Assay, a bias-controlled multiplex PCR, was used to amplify TCRbeta CDR3 regions from genomic DNA. Under the source paper's analysis protocol: Nucleated cell counts per sample were estimated from amplification of reference gene primers within the assay. To quantify the absolute abundance of each unique TCRbeta CDR3 rearrangement, sequence reads were collapsed and filtered. For each sample, productive Simpson clonality was calculated as the square root of Simpson's diversity index over productive rearrangements. This is the immuneACCESS table as TCRdb keeps it, with only in-frame sequences that have V and J called. A part of the clones is gone; compared with another copy, unresolved V genes explain less than half, and the rest is unexplained. V, J and clone size are taken as reported in that table, and D and trimming were inferred from the DNA itself. The sample profile shows 150,000 to 200,000 clones; 86% of them were found once. The ten largest clones take up 2.5% to 3.5% of the sample.

Paper-wide results and their limitations: The amount of clinical and demographic metadata varied by source and participant and was provided uncurated.

Sequencing input: peripheral blood. This receptor was identified in a woman in her 30s with active or convalescent COVID-19. Here the chain combines TRBV9 and TRBJ1-2; TRBD1 is perhaps the D gene, given 5 matching bases. CDR3 loop: CASSAAGGYGYTF. The nucleotides read TGTGCCAGCAGCGCCGCCGGGGGCTATGGCTACACCTTC.